This T cell receptor (beta chain) was identified during a study of blood T cell repertoires in COVID-19. Study-wide context: Donors in the United States, Italy and Spain gave samples during acute or convalescent COVID-19. T cells, B-cell-depleted T cells, or PBMCs supplied cDNA or gDNA.

After removal of 2 bases from V and 1 base from J, the junction contained 7 bases not matched to a gene. CDR1 and CDR2 (germline): MNHEY, SVGAGI. The CDR3 length is 16 residues. Authors' analysis steps: Using reference gene primer amplification, nucleated cell counts were estimated. The method was immunoSEQ multiplex PCR; TCRdb's version includes in-frame clones alone and lacks a portion of them. Clone size and the V and J calls come from that table; the DNA yielded D and trimming. The sample consists of hundreds of thousands of clones, roughly 90% of them appearing once. The receptor was derived from a man aged 55 to 70 who had recovered from COVID-19. This chain uses TRBV6-5 with TRBJ2-5; 7 bases map to TRBD1. Sequenced: peripheral blood. The CDR3 spells CASSYDRGRFQETQYF. The CDR3, as DNA: TGTGCCAGCAGTTACGATAGGGGGCGCTTCCAAGAGACCCAGTACTTC.